This TCR beta chain was obtained from a study of T cell responses to AZD1222 COVID-19 vaccine. The table came from immunoSEQ multiplex PCR; TCRdb's copy has only in-frame clones and leaves some out. This sample carries around 20,000 clones, around 82% of them seen once, and the ten largest clones take about 16%. There are 17 residues in the CDR3. Germline CDR1 and CDR2: SNHLY and FYNNEI. The trim removed 4 bases at V and 1 base at J, leaving 5 bases unmatched. The rearrangement uses TRBV2 and TRBJ2-1; 12 nucleotides match TRBD2. This TCR derives from an adult who received the AZD1222 COVID-19 vaccine. The specimen comprised peripheral blood, sampled 28 days after the second AZD1222 dose. CDR3 region: CASSVLAGGESYNEQFF. The CDR3 DNA is TGTGCCAGCAGTGTCCTAGCGGGAGGGGAATCCTACAATGAGCAGTTCTTC. Full variable domain (remainder filled in from reference TRBV2 and TRBJ2-1): EPEVTQTPSHQVTQMGQEVILRCVPISNHLYFYWYRQILGQKVEFLVSFYNNEISEKSEIFDDQFSVERPDGSNFTLKIRSTKLEDSAMYFCASSVLAGGESYNEQFFGPGTRLTVL.